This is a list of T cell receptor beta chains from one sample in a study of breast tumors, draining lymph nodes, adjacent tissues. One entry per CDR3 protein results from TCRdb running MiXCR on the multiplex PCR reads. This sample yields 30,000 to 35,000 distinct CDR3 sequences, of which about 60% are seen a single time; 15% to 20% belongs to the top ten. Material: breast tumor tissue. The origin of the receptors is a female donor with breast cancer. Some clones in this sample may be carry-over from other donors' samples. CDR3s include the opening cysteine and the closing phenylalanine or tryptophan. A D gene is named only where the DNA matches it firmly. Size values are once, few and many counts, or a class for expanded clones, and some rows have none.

CASSVGTNSPLHF | TGTGCCAGCAGCGTAGGGACAAATTCACCCCTCCACTTT | - | - | TRBJ1-6 | TRBV9
CATMGSEGETQYF | TGTGCCACCATGGGTAGCGAGGGGGAGACCCAGTACTTC | - | - | TRBJ2-5 | TRBV10-3
CASSISKTGYSNQPQHF | TGTGCCAGTAGTATATCGAAGACAGGTTATAGCAATCAGCCCCAGCATTTT | - | - | TRBJ1-5 | TRBV19
CAGSESRETQYF | TGTGCCGGCAGTGAATCACGAGAGACCCAGTACTTC | - | - | TRBJ2-5 | TRBV2
CAWKTIFSTDTQYF | TGTGCCTGGAAGACAATTTTTAGCACAGATACGCAGTATTTT | - | many | TRBJ2-3 | TRBV30
CASSAPLGIPYGYTF | TGTGCCAGCAGTGCCCCCCTAGGAATTCCCTATGGCTACACCTTC | - | - | TRBJ1-2 | TRBV25-1
CASGLTSGAYNEQFF | TGTGCCAGCGGCCTGACTAGCGGGGCTTACAACGAGCAGTTCTTC | TRBD2 | - | TRBJ2-1 | TRBV2
CASSLTTRSSSLAKNIQYF | TGTGCCAGCAGCTTAACAACAAGGTCCTCATCCTTAGCCAAAAACATTCAGTACTTC | - | many | TRBJ2-4 | TRBV7-9
CASSQGGTNAGELFF | TGTGCCAGCAGCCAAGGGGGGACTAACGCCGGGGAGCTGTTTTTT | TRBD2 | - | TRBJ2-2 | TRBV3-1
CASSATSGRNEQFF | TGTGCCAGCAGTGCGACTAGCGGGAGGAATGAGCAGTTCTTC | TRBD2 | - | TRBJ2-1 | TRBV6-1
CATSRMGTSGGSSYNEQFF | TGTGCCACCAGCAGAATGGGGACTAGCGGGGGGAGCTCCTACAATGAGCAGTTCTTC | TRBD2 | - | TRBJ2-1 | TRBV15
CASSNRGNSPLHF | TGTGCCAGCAGCAACAGGGGGAATTCACCCCTCCACTTT | TRBD1 | - | TRBJ1-6 | TRBV7-3
CASSLRTESNYGYTF | TGTGCCAGTAGTCTCAGGACAGAATCTAACTATGGCTACACCTTC | - | - | TRBJ1-2 | TRBV19
CASSQAATDTQYF | TGCGCCAGCAGCCAAGCGGCAACAGATACGCAGTATTTT | - | medium-sized | TRBJ2-3 | TRBV4-1
CSAIILGYGYTF | TGCAGTGCTATAATTCTAGGGTATGGCTACACCTTC | - | - | TRBJ1-2 | TRBV20-1
CAPERGNYGYTF | TGTGCCCCCGAGAGGGGGAACTATGGCTACACCTTC | - | few | TRBJ1-2 | TRBV30
CSATSGRGYNEQFF | TGCAGTGCTACTAGCGGGAGAGGCTACAATGAGCAGTTCTTC | TRBD2 | - | TRBJ2-1 | TRBV20-1
CSAPGPNTGELFF | TGCAGTGCTCCTGGTCCGAACACCGGGGAGCTGTTTTTT | - | - | TRBJ2-2 | TRBV20-1
CASSLAGVRGEQFF | TGTGCCAGCAGCTTAGCGGGAGTCCGGGGTGAGCAGTTCTTC | - | many | TRBJ2-1 | TRBV11-3
CASRSDRLSSYNSPLHF | TGTGCCAGCAGATCAGACAGGCTAAGCTCCTATAATTCACCCCTCCACTTT | - | few | TRBJ1-6 | TRBV7-9
CSASFLRRGGWSETQYF | TGCAGTGCTAGCTTCTTGCGGCGGGGGGGCTGGTCGGAGACCCAGTACTTC | TRBD2 | - | TRBJ2-5 | TRBV20-1
CASSEGSAGQETQYF | TGTGCCAGCAGTGAGGGTTCAGCGGGCCAAGAGACCCAGTACTTC | - | - | TRBJ2-5 | TRBV2
CSASLQGGGKLFF | TGCAGTGCTAGTCTGCAGGGTGGTGGAAAACTGTTTTTT | - | - | TRBJ1-4 | TRBV20-1
CASSPTSGRNEQFF | TGTGCCAGCAGCCCAACTAGCGGGAGGAATGAGCAGTTCTTC | TRBD2 | - | TRBJ2-1 | TRBV11-2
CSANQGGNYGYTF | TGCAGTGCTAACCAGGGAGGAAACTATGGCTACACCTTC | - | - | TRBJ1-2 | TRBV20-1
CSATNGGGRETQYF | TGCAGTGCTACCAATGGAGGGGGGAGAGAGACCCAGTACTTC | - | - | TRBJ2-5 | TRBV20-1
CASSLIGGRSYNEQFF | TGCGCCAGCAGCTTGATCGGGGGGCGGTCCTACAATGAGCAGTTCTTC | - | - | TRBJ2-1 | TRBV5-1
CASSQVGRTSGRNEQFF | TGTGCCAGCAGCCAAGTAGGTCGCACTAGCGGGAGGAATGAGCAGTTCTTC | TRBD2 | many | TRBJ2-1 | TRBV3-1
CASSEAPPLAKNIQYF | TGTGCCAGCAGTGAAGCCCCACCCCTAGCCAAAAACATTCAGTACTTC | - | - | TRBJ2-4 | TRBV2
CSVRFMGMDTQYF | TGCAGCGTCCGGTTTATGGGTATGGATACGCAGTATTTT | - | - | TRBJ2-3 | TRBV29-1
CSVTTGGSTSGANVLTF | TGCAGCGTTACGACAGGGGGTTCCACCTCTGGGGCCAACGTCCTGACTTTC | TRBD1 | - | TRBJ2-6 | TRBV29-1
CASSSPRGVKIYEQYF | TGTGCCAGCAGCTCCCCGCGGGGGGTGAAGATATACGAGCAGTACTTC | TRBD2 | many | TRBJ2-7 | TRBV7-9
CASSEQSTGAISYTF | TGTGCCAGCAGTGAACAGTCGACTGGGGCTATAAGCTACACCTTC | - | - | TRBJ1-2 | TRBV2
CASSSGGTSGIYNEQFF | TGTGCCAGCAGTTCGGGGGGGACTAGCGGAATCTACAATGAGCAGTTCTTC | TRBD2 | many | TRBJ2-1 | TRBV28
CASSVEGTGLGNTIYF | TGTGCCAGCAGCGTAGAAGGGACAGGGCTAGGAAACACCATATATTTT | TRBD1 | many | TRBJ1-3 | TRBV9
CASSTDSPNYPKAQHF | TGTGCCAGCAGCACGGACAGTCCCAACTATCCTAAGGCCCAGCATTTT | - | many | TRBJ1-5 | TRBV5-8
CSANPGQAQETQYF | TGCAGCGCGAATCCAGGACAGGCACAAGAGACCCAGTACTTC | TRBD1 | medium-sized | TRBJ2-5 | TRBV29-1
CASSSFVGGVYNEQFF | TGCGCCAGCAGCTCTTTTGTAGGGGGGGTTTACAATGAGCAGTTCTTC | - | - | TRBJ2-1 | TRBV5-1
CASSPARANVLTF | TGTGCCAGCAGCCCCGCTAGGGCCAACGTCCTGACTTTC | - | - | TRBJ2-6 | TRBV7-2
CASRPSNTGELFF | TGTGCCAGCCGGCCCTCCAACACCGGGGAGCTGTTTTTT | - | - | TRBJ2-2 | TRBV6-6
CASSFLDSDASYEQYF | TGTGCCAGCAGCTTCCTGGACAGCGACGCTTCCTACGAGCAGTACTTC | - | medium-sized | TRBJ2-7 | TRBV7-9
CASSLAFSPLHF | TGTGCCAGCAGCTTGGCCTTCTCACCCCTCCACTTT | - | once | TRBJ1-6 | TRBV7-9
CASSARDRAGQMQYF | TGCGCCAGCAGCGCCCGGGACAGGGCTGGCCAAATGCAGTACTTC | TRBD1 | - | TRBJ2-7 | TRBV5-1
CATSDRGVSQPQHF | TGTGCCACCAGCGACAGGGGGGTGTCTCAGCCCCAGCATTTT | TRBD1 | - | TRBJ1-5 | TRBV15
CASSVGGGLYF | TGTGCCAGCAGCGTAGGTGGCGGGTTGTACTTC | - | once | TRBJ2-7 | TRBV7-9
CASSLRLVPHEQYF | TGTGCCAGCAGCCTCCGACTAGTTCCCCACGAGCAGTACTTC | - | - | TRBJ2-7 | TRBV5-4
CASSLRSPGLAGDTQYF | TGTGCCAGCAGCTTAAGGAGCCCGGGACTAGCGGGGGACACGCAGTATTTT | TRBD2 | - | TRBJ2-3 | TRBV7-2
CAIGPQIDTQYF | TGTGCCATCGGACCACAAATAGATACGCAGTATTTT | - | - | TRBJ2-3 | TRBV10-3
CASSAGGGTSTDTQYF | TGCGCCAGCAGTGCGGGCGGGGGGACTAGCACAGATACGCAGTATTTT | TRBD2 | - | TRBJ2-3 | TRBV10-2
CASSPGTGNQPQHF | TGTGCCAGCAGTCCCGGGACAGGGAATCAGCCCCAGCATTTT | TRBD1 | - | TRBJ1-5 | TRBV12-3/TRBV12-4
CSSPSGLAHHNEQFF | TGCAGCTCACCATCGGGACTAGCCCATCACAATGAGCAGTTCTTC | TRBD2 | - | TRBJ2-1 | TRBV29-1
CASSQYSSYEQYF | TGTGCCAGCAGCCAATATAGCTCCTACGAGCAGTACTTC | - | - | TRBJ2-7 | TRBV14
CASSLGASGYNEQFF | TGTGCCAGCAGCTTAGGGGCTAGCGGCTACAATGAGCAGTTCTTC | TRBD2 | - | TRBJ2-1 | TRBV7-9
CASSPTSAERGLHYEQYF | TGTGCCAGCAGCCCGACTAGCGCGGAGAGGGGGTTACACTACGAGCAGTACTTC | TRBD2 | - | TRBJ2-7 | TRBV7-9